The 6 T cell receptor beta chains presented below share a single source sample, sequenced in a study of monozygotic twins with cystic fibrosis. TCRdb's table, derived via immunoSEQ multiplex PCR, lists solely in-frame clones and lacks some. This table holds about 15,000 clones, around 96% found once. Sequenced: blood. The receptors originated from a girl aged 2-10 years with cystic fibrosis.

This CDR3 is CASSPSGAGELFF. The DNA for the CDR3 is TGTGCCAGCAGTCCTAGCGGGGCCGGGGAGCTGTTTTTT. V gene TRBV27 combines with J gene TRBJ2-2; 9 nucleotides align to TRBD2. The CDR3 runs 13 residues. Germline V gives CDR1 MNHEY, CDR2 SMNVEV (reference sequence). V gave up 5 bases and J gave up 6 bases; unmatched junction bases: 1.

This clone has a single count. This chain connects TRBV28 to TRBJ1-5; D remains unclear. The CDR3 consists of 15 residues. The germline V gene encodes CDR1 MDHEN and CDR2 SYDVKM. The germline V and J ends were trimmed by 0 bases and 2 bases, with 8 bases remaining between them. For the CDR3, the DNA is TGTGCCAGCAGTTTATGGGGAGGTGGCAATCAGCCCCAGCATTTT. Protein product: CASSLWGGGNQPQHF.

The chain joins TRBV18 to TRBJ1-2, with 7 bases fitting TRBD1. Germline CDR1 and CDR2: KGHSH and LQKENI. J gave up 4 bases and V 4 bases, and 9 bases lay outside the gene matches. This CDR3 is built from 15 residues. CDR3 region: CASSHSTGTVYGYTF. CDR3 DNA sequence: TGTGCCAGCTCACACTCGACAGGGACCGTCTATGGCTACACCTTC.

The rearrangement joins TRBV6-1 to TRBJ1-1; D is unresolved. Germline values: CDR1 MNHNS, CDR2 SASEGT. This CDR3 comprises 13 residues. V was cut by 7 bases and J by 1 base, with 10 bases left in between. The CDR3 sequence is CASTLTENTEAFF. CDR3 coding DNA: TGTGCCAGCACCCTAACCGAGAACACTGAAGCTTTCTTT.

V gene TRBV9 combines with J gene TRBJ2-1; 7 bases agree with TRBD1. Trimming at V came to 3 bases and at J to 6 bases, leaving 9 bases not matched to a gene. The germline gives CDR1 SGDLS, CDR2 YYNGEE. This CDR3 has 15 residues. The CDR3 sequence is CASSGGQIYSNEQFF. DNA for the CDR3: TGTGCCAGCAGCGGGGGACAGATCTATAGCAATGAGCAGTTCTTC.

This clone appeared once. V is TRBV15 and J is TRBJ1-5; D unclear. There are 15 residues in the CDR3. CDR1 is LNHNV, CDR2 YYDKDF, per germline (reference sequence). Between the trimmed V and J ends, which lost 1 base and 0 bases, there was a span of 7 bases. The DNA of the CDR3 is TGTGCCACCAGCAGAGCGGACTATAGCAATCAGCCCCAGCATTTT. Translation: CATSRADYSNQPQHF.